Shown below are 13 T cell receptor beta chains from a single sample sequenced in a study of blood T cell repertoires in COVID-19. Clones were read by immunoSEQ multiplex PCR, and TCRdb kept only the in-frame ones, dropping some. The data contain roughly 150,000 clones, around 81% of them seen just once; the ten biggest clones take up 13%. Sample: peripheral blood. The receptors shown here come from a man aged 70-80 years who had recovered from COVID-19.

The chain joins TRBV7-2 to TRBJ2-5; TRBD2 matches at 7 bases. Germline trimming cut 3 bases from V and 7 bases from J; bases unmatched to any gene: 5. The CDR3 loop spans 13 amino acids. The V gene's germline CDR1 is SGHTA and CDR2 FQGNSA. The CDR3 DNA reads as TGTGCCAGCAGCTTGGCGGGAGAGGCGACCCAGTACTTC. Amino acids: CASSLAGEATQYF.

The rearrangement uses TRBV10-2 and TRBJ2-7; 8 bases are shared with TRBD2. The ends lost 0 bases at V and 4 bases at J; junction bases unmatched: 5. The germline V gene has CDR1 WSHSY and CDR2 SAAADI. The CDR3 covers 15 residues. The DNA of the CDR3 is TGCGCCAGCAGTGAGTCGAGCGGGAGCCGGTACGAGCAGTACTTC. Its protein product is CASSESSGSRYEQYF.

This chain links TRBV6-5 with TRBJ1-1; 7 nucleotides line up with TRBD1. The CDR3 loop spans 15 amino acids. The germline V gene has CDR1 MNHEY and CDR2 SVGAGI. V shed 6 bases, J shed 8 bases, and the junction held 15 bases outside the gene matches. The CDR3 sequence is CASRPRDSQLTEAFF. In DNA, the CDR3 is TGTGCCAGCAGGCCCCGGGACAGCCAATTGACCGAAGCTTTCTTT.

This chain connects TRBV4-1 to TRBJ1-6; maybe TRBD1 (6 bases). The germline CDR1 and CDR2 sequences are MGHRA and YSYEKL. The CDR3 spans 14 residues. Trimming pared 1 base from V and 10 bases from J, leaving 11 bases between. The CDR3 nucleotides read TGCGCCAGCAGCCAAGGGCCAGGGGCCTCACCCCTCCACTTT. This codes for CASSQGPGASPLHF.

A single count supports this clone. The genes are TRBV28 and TRBJ1-2, with 9 bases that match TRBD1. The CDR3 loop spans 15 amino acids. Per germline, CDR1 MDHEN and CDR2 SYDVKM. V trimming: 5 bases; J trimming: 8 bases; junction bases outside the gene matches: 12. The chain's CDR3 is CASSQGDRVSSGYTF. The DNA for the CDR3 is TGTGCCAGCAGTCAAGGGGACAGGGTATCTTCCGGCTACACCTTC.

The chain combines TRBV6-1 with TRBJ2-5; 9 bases match TRBD2. Germline assignment: CDR1 MNHNS and CDR2 SASEGT. This CDR3 is 16 amino acids long. J lost 5 bases, V lost 3 bases, and 10 bases had no gene match. The CDR3 DNA reads as TGTGCCAGCAGTGATCGGAGTGCGGGAGGGAGGGAGACCCAGTACTTC. As protein: CASSDRSAGGRETQYF.

The chain recombines TRBV10-3 with TRBJ2-2; 9 bases line up with TRBD1. The CDR3 sequence is 17 residues long. CDR1 is ENHRY, CDR2 SYGVKD, per germline. V lost 2 bases to trimming and J lost 6 bases; unmatched junction nucleotides: 10. The CDR3 nucleotides read TGTGCCATCAGTGAGCCGACAGGGGGTATTAGTCCCGGGGAGCTGTTTTTT. Translating it yields CAISEPTGGISPGELFF.

This clone was detected once. This chain joins TRBV9 and TRBJ1-6, with a weak D call TRBD1 (5 bases). The germline gives CDR1 SGDLS, CDR2 YYNGEE. The V end lost 4 bases, the J end lost 4 bases, and 18 bases lay between the germline ends. This CDR3 has 17 residues. The CDR3 coding sequence is TGTGCCAGCAGCCCCGGGGGGGGGTTCAAATATAATTCACCCCTCCACTTT. Amino acids: CASSPGGGFKYNSPLHF.

The rearrangement joins TRBV3-1 (or the pseudogene TRBV3-2) to TRBJ2-7; tentative D call: TRBD1 (6 bases). Germline V lookup: CDR1 LGHDT, CDR2 YNNKEL (reference sequence). This CDR3 spans 18 amino acids. V was shortened by 2 bases and J by 3 bases, with 23 bases between the two germline ends. The CDR3 DNA reads as TGTGCCAGCAGCCAACCTGGACAGTTCCGACTGGGGATCTACGAGCAGTACTTC. Translated: CASSQPGQFRLGIYEQYF.

The chain employs TRBV4-1 and TRBJ2-7; 12 bases agree with TRBD2. Germline V gives CDR1 MGHRA, CDR2 YSYEKL. The length of the CDR3 is 22 residues. J lost 2 bases, V lost 4 bases, and 24 bases had no gene match. CDR3 loop: CASSRGLAGSPLLRMDPYEQYF. Written as DNA, the CDR3 is TGCGCCAGCAGCCGAGGACTAGCGGGAAGTCCGCTATTGAGAATGGACCCCTACGAGCAGTACTTC.

In the case of this clone: Other DNA sequences in this specimen translate into the identical CDR3. The V gene is TRBV3-1 (or the pseudogene TRBV3-2), the J gene TRBJ2-3; the match to TRBD2 covers 14 bases. The CDR3 has 16 amino acids. J was trimmed by 5 bases and V by 1 base; bases with no gene match: 2. The V gene's germline CDR1 is LGHDT and CDR2 YNNKEL (reference sequence). The CDR3 spells CASSQGTSGRIDTQYF. The CDR3 DNA sequence: TGTGCCAGCAGCCAAGGGACTAGCGGGAGGATAGATACGCAGTATTTT.

The V and J genes are TRBV3-1 (or the pseudogene TRBV3-2) and TRBJ1-1, with a weak D call TRBD1 (5 bases). This CDR3 is 12 amino acids long. Trimming pared 0 bases from V and 10 bases from J, leaving 9 bases between. Germline V gene lookup returns CDR1 LGHDT and CDR2 YNNKEL (reference sequence). In DNA form, the CDR3 reads TGTGCCAGCAGCCAAGACGGCGGGGGAGCTTTCTTT. Translating it yields CASSQDGGGAFF.

The V call is TRBV2, the J call TRBJ1-2; no firm D call. The CDR3 has 12 amino acids. Germline CDR1 reads SNHLY; CDR2 reads FYNNEI. Trimming cost V 2 bases and J 4 bases, with 5 bases left between them. The CDR3 is CASSEQSYGYTF. DNA for the CDR3: TGTGCCAGCAGTGAACAGTCCTATGGCTACACCTTC.